The clone carrying this TCR beta chain was seen just once. This sample was taken from a study of T cell responses to AZD1222 COVID-19 vaccine. The protocol was immunoSEQ multiplex PCR, while the TCRdb copy is restricted to in-frame clones and leaves out a portion. The table shows approximately 99,000 clones, with about 86% occurring only once. Sequenced here: peripheral blood, sampled on day 0 of AZD1222 vaccination. This TCR was recovered from an adult in good health.

The DNA for the CDR3 is TGTGCCAGCAGCACCAGACCAGGGGATAACTATGGCTACACCTTC. Its protein product is CASSTRPGDNYGYTF. The gene calls are TRBV7-2 and TRBJ1-2; D possibly corresponds to TRBD1 (6 bases). The CDR3 contains 15 residues. The germline CDR1 and CDR2 sequences are SGHTA and FQGNSA. Trimming pared 5 bases from V and 1 base from J, leaving 14 bases between.